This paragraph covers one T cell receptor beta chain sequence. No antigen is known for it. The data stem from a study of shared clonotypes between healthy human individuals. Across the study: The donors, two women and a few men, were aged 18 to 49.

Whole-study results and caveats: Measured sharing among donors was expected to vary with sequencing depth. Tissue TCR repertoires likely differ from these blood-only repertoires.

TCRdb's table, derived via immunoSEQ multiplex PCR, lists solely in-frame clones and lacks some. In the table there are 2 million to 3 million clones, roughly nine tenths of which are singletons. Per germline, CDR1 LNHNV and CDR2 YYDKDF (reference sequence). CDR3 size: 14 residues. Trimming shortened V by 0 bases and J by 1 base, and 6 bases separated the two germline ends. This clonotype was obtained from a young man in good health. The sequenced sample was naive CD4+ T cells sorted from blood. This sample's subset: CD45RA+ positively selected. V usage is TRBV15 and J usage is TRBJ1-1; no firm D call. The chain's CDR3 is CATSRDHENTEAFF. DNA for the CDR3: TGTGCCACCAGCAGAGATCATGAGAACACTGAAGCTTTCTTT.